These 8 T cell receptor beta chains were all obtained from the same sample, sequenced in a study of regulatory T cells in long-lasting Graves disease. Building of the TCR beta libraries involved iRepertoire HTBI primers and Arm-PCR of CDR3 regions. Via MiXCR, TCRdb re-called the multiplex PCR reads, giving one row per CDR3 protein. This sample yields roughly 500,000 distinct CDR3 sequences, of which 14% are seen a single time; around a sixth belongs to the top ten. Indicated time point: newly diagnosed GD, antithyroid drugs for less than 3 months. Generation of the TCR library employed RNA extracted from PBMCs. The same sample was also studied in work on T cells in Graves' hyperthyroidism and ophthalmopathy.

This sample comprised peripheral blood mononuclear cells (PBMCs), obtained at new diagnosis, from a patient treated with antithyroid drugs. The source of these receptors is a woman aged 50 to 60 with Graves disease.

In its sample, this clonotype was seen many times. The chain employs TRBV28 and TRBJ2-7, with a possible D match to TRBD2 (6 bases). Germline CDR1 MDHEN, CDR2 SYDVKM. The CDR3 contains 18 residues. Trimming took off 3 bases at V and 3 bases at J, with 24 bases between the two ends. The CDR3 here is CASSLSKRTRDGLYEQYF. CDR3 DNA sequence: TGTGCCAGCAGTTTGTCGAAACGAACGCGGGACGGCCTCTACGAGCAGTACTTC.

This clonotype was counted many times. This chain links TRBV28 with TRBJ1-5, with TRBD1 matching 7 bases. Germline V CDR1 and CDR2: MDHEN, SYDVKM. There are 20 residues in the CDR3. J was trimmed by 0 bases and V by 1 base; bases with no gene match: 15. This chain's CDR3 is CASSLSGAAGGGISNQPQHF. The CDR3 DNA is TGTGCCAGCAGTTTATCCGGGGCGGCAGGGGGTGGAATTAGCAATCAGCCCCAGCATTTT.

This clonotype has more than one count but fewer than ten. The J gene is TRBJ2-5, the V gene TRBV30; D possibly corresponds to TRBD2 (5 bases). Trimming stripped 5 bases from V and 2 bases from J, with 6 bases between. This CDR3 region has 11 residues. The germline CDR1 and CDR2 sequences are GTSNPN and SVGIG (reference sequence). CDR3 DNA: TGTGCCTGGGGAGGACAAGAGACCCAGTACTTC. This sequence encodes CAWGGQETQYF.

At least ten counts were recorded for this clonotype. For the CDR3, the DNA is TGTGCCAGCAGTTTAGCTCAGTTTCGGGGGAGTCAGCCCCAGCATTTT. Amino acids: CASSLAQFRGSQPQHF. This sequence joins TRBV12-3 or TRBV12-4 and TRBJ1-5; a possible D gene is TRBD1 (5 bases). This CDR3 is built from 16 residues. The germline V and J ends were trimmed by 0 bases and 6 bases, with 15 bases remaining between them.

A few counts support this clonotype. This chain joins TRBV10-3 and TRBJ1-3; 9 positions agree with TRBD1. Germline CDR1 ENHRY, CDR2 SYGVKD. The CDR3 sequence is 15 residues long. Trimming removed 8 bases from V and 2 bases from J; junction bases left unmatched: 7. As DNA, the CDR3 is TGTGCCATCCAGTCGGGGACAGGGACTGGAAACACCATATATTTT. It yields the protein CAIQSGTGTGNTIYF.

The sample holds one count of this clonotype. The chain joins TRBV6-1 to TRBJ1-2, with a weak D call TRBD1 (6 bases). The germline CDR1 and CDR2 sequences are MNHNS and SASEGT. Between the trimmed V and J ends, which lost 2 bases and 2 bases, there was a span of 15 bases. This CDR3 comprises 16 residues. The CDR3 DNA reads TGTGCCAGCAGTGAACCCGTGAAAGGGGGGAACTATGGCTACACCTTC. This translates into CASSEPVKGGNYGYTF.

This clonotype was counted many times. The chain has TRBV5-1 and TRBJ2-1; the match to TRBD1 covers 9 bases. Germline CDR1 reads SGHRS; CDR2 reads YFSETQ. CDR3 size: 13 residues. The trim removed 7 bases at V and 3 bases at J, leaving 2 bases unmatched. CDR3 sequence (DNA): TGCGCCAGCGGGACAGGGAACTACAATGAGCAGTTCTTC. As protein: CASGTGNYNEQFF.

The chain has TRBV7-9 and TRBJ2-7; TRBD1 aligns across 7 bases. The CDR3 has 15 amino acids. Germline V gene sequence: CDR1 SEHNR, CDR2 FQNEAQ (reference sequence). V lost 5 bases and J lost 1; bases outside the gene matches: 8. CDR3 residues: CASSPSTGASYEQYF. CDR3 nucleotide sequence: TGTGCCAGCAGCCCCAGTACAGGGGCTTCCTACGAGCAGTACTTC.